This is a list of T cell receptor beta chains from one sample in a study of long-term antiretroviral therapy in people with HIV. Profiling relied on immunoSEQ multiplex PCR, and the TCRdb table lists in-frame clones only, not all of them. Among about 35,000 clones listed, roughly 93% were seen once. The material was unsorted PBMCs, obtained 4.1 years after starting antiretroviral therapy. The receptor set was obtained from a woman aged 45 to 65 with HIV. CDR3s include the opening cysteine and the closing phenylalanine or tryptophan. A D gene is named only where the DNA matches it firmly. Where a row states a size, it is once, few, many or the class of an expanded clone; other rows omit it.

V gene: TRBV7-9
J gene: TRBJ1-5
clone size: medium-sized
D gene: NA
CDR3 DNA: TGTGCCAGCAGCTTAGTGGGAGGCCAGCCCCAGCATTTT
CDR3 protein: CASSLVGGQPQHF

V gene: TRBV11-3
J gene: TRBJ2-1
clone size: NA
D gene: NA
CDR3 DNA: TGTGCCAGCTGGCACGCCGGCAGGTTGTTCTACAATGAGCAGTTCTTC
CDR3 protein: CASWHAGRLFYNEQFF

V gene: TRBV7-2
J gene: TRBJ1-6
clone size: few
D gene: TRBD1
CDR3 DNA: TGTGCCAGCAGTGACAGGGGAATTAATTCACCCCTCCACTTT
CDR3 protein: CASSDRGINSPLHF

V gene: TRBV11-1
J gene: TRBJ1-2
clone size: NA
D gene: NA
CDR3 DNA: TGTGCCAGCAGCTTTGATGGGGGCTATTATGGCTACACCTTC
CDR3 protein: CASSFDGGYYGYTF

V gene: TRBV28
J gene: TRBJ1-4
clone size: once
D gene: TRBD1
CDR3 DNA: TGTGCCAGCAGTTGGACAGGGTGGGAGGGAAAACTGTTTTTT
CDR3 protein: CASSWTGWEGKLFF

V gene: TRBV27
J gene: TRBJ1-1
clone size: NA
D gene: TRBD1
CDR3 DNA: TGTGCCAGCAGTTTGGGTAGGGGGCGATGGAACACTGAAGCTTTCTTT
CDR3 protein: CASSLGRGRWNTEAFF

V gene: TRBV9
J gene: TRBJ2-7
clone size: NA
D gene: NA
CDR3 DNA: TGTGCCAGCAGCGTAGCCCCGGAAAGCTCCTACGAGCAGTACTTC
CDR3 protein: CASSVAPESSYEQYF

V gene: TRBV6-6
J gene: TRBJ2-5
clone size: NA
D gene: TRBD2
CDR3 DNA: TGTGCCAGCAGTTACTTCGGAGGCGGGGGGGCTAAGACCCAGTACTTC
CDR3 protein: CASSYFGGGGAKTQYF

V gene: TRBV6-4
J gene: TRBJ1-5
clone size: NA
D gene: NA
CDR3 DNA: TGTGCCAGCAGCCCCCTGGCGGGCCTGGGCAATCAGCCCCAGCATTTT
CDR3 protein: CASSPLAGLGNQPQHF

V gene: TRBV5-6
J gene: TRBJ2-5
clone size: NA
D gene: NA
CDR3 DNA: TGTGCCAGCAGTTTCGGACAGTCCCAAGAGACCCAGTACTTC
CDR3 protein: CASSFGQSQETQYF

V gene: TRBV9
J gene: TRBJ2-3
clone size: once
D gene: NA
CDR3 DNA: TGTGCCAGCAGCGTAGATGCGGGGTACACAGATACGCAGTATTTT
CDR3 protein: CASSVDAGYTDTQYF

V gene: TRBV5-5
J gene: TRBJ2-7
clone size: NA
D gene: TRBD2
CDR3 DNA: TGTGCCAGCAGCTTGGCCGCCGGGAGGGGGACCTACGAGCAGTACTTC
CDR3 protein: CASSLAAGRGTYEQYF

V gene: TRBV11-2
J gene: TRBJ1-4
clone size: NA
D gene: TRBD1
CDR3 DNA: TGTGCCAGCAGCTTAGAGGGACAGGGCTATGAAAAACTGTTTTTT
CDR3 protein: CASSLEGQGYEKLFF

V gene: TRBV9
J gene: TRBJ2-5
clone size: NA
D gene: NA
CDR3 DNA: TGTGCCAGCAGCGTCGGAGCAGGGGGGGAAGAGACCCAGTACTTC
CDR3 protein: CASSVGAGGEETQYF

V gene: TRBV5-6
J gene: TRBJ1-6
clone size: NA
D gene: NA
CDR3 DNA: TGTGCCAGCAGCTTGGAGGGACGGCATAATTCACCCCTCCACTTT
CDR3 protein: CASSLEGRHNSPLHF

V gene: TRBV5-5
J gene: TRBJ2-3
clone size: NA
D gene: TRBD1
CDR3 DNA: TGTGCCAGCAGGATACAGGGGGACACAGATACGCAGTATTTT
CDR3 protein: CASRIQGDTDTQYF

V gene: TRBV2
J gene: TRBJ1-5
clone size: NA
D gene: TRBD1
CDR3 DNA: TGTGCCAGCAGCCCCTATACAGGGGGCGATCAGCCCCAGCATTTT
CDR3 protein: CASSPYTGGDQPQHF

V gene: TRBV19
J gene: TRBJ1-2
clone size: NA
D gene: TRBD1
CDR3 DNA: TGTGCCACCGATCCGACTTCCGGGACAGGGGGCAACTATGGCTACACCTTC
CDR3 protein: CATDPTSGTGGNYGYTF

V gene: TRBV7-2
J gene: TRBJ2-3
clone size: NA
D gene: TRBD2
CDR3 DNA: TGTGCCAGCAGCACCCGACTAGCGGGGGCCACAGATACGCAGTATTTT
CDR3 protein: CASSTRLAGATDTQYF

V gene: TRBV27
J gene: TRBJ1-5
clone size: NA
D gene: TRBD1
CDR3 DNA: TGTGCCAGCAGTTCGGCCCCTACAGGGGTGAAGAATCAGCCCCAGCATTTT
CDR3 protein: CASSSAPTGVKNQPQHF

V gene: TRBV15
J gene: TRBJ1-4
clone size: few
D gene: NA
CDR3 DNA: TGTGCCACCAGCAGAGATAGGGGGGCCGGGAATGAAAAACTGTTTTTT
CDR3 protein: CATSRDRGAGNEKLFF

V gene: TRBV6-6
J gene: TRBJ2-7
clone size: NA
D gene: NA
CDR3 DNA: TGTGCCAGCAGATCAGGGGATAGCTCCTACGAGCAGTACTTC
CDR3 protein: CASRSGDSSYEQYF

V gene: TRBV9
J gene: TRBJ1-2
clone size: NA
D gene: TRBD1
CDR3 DNA: TGTGCCAGCAGCGTAGTGGAGACAGGGGGTCGTGACGGCTACACCTTC
CDR3 protein: CASSVVETGGRDGYTF

V gene: TRBV6-6
J gene: TRBJ2-2
clone size: NA
D gene: NA
CDR3 DNA: TGTGCCAGCAGTTACGGAGGATCCACCGGGGAGCTGTTTTTT
CDR3 protein: CASSYGGSTGELFF

V gene: TRBV2
J gene: TRBJ2-1
clone size: NA
D gene: NA
CDR3 DNA: TGTGCCAGCAGTGAAGCGCTTGGGATCCTAGCTAATGAGCAGTTCTTC
CDR3 protein: CASSEALGILANEQFF

V gene: TRBV2
J gene: TRBJ2-2
clone size: NA
D gene: NA
CDR3 DNA: TGTGCCAGCAGTTTACTGGTCCCGAACACCGGGGAGCTGTTTTTT
CDR3 protein: CASSLLVPNTGELFF

V gene: TRBV9
J gene: TRBJ2-2
clone size: NA
D gene: NA
CDR3 DNA: TGTGCCAGCAGCGTTGAGGGGACCGGGGAGCTGTTTTTT
CDR3 protein: CASSVEGTGELFF

V gene: TRBV2
J gene: TRBJ2-4
clone size: once
D gene: TRBD2
CDR3 DNA: TGTGCCAGCAGTGAATTCGGGTCCCTTGTGCCTAGCGGGGGGGCCGAAGCCAAAAACATTCAGTACTTC
CDR3 protein: CASSEFGSLVPSGGAEAKNIQYF

V gene: TRBV30
J gene: TRBJ1-1
clone size: NA
D gene: TRBD1
CDR3 DNA: TGTGCCTGGGCGGGACAGCTAAACACTGAAGCTTTCTTT
CDR3 protein: CAWAGQLNTEAFF

V gene: TRBV2
J gene: TRBJ2-7
clone size: NA
D gene: TRBD1
CDR3 DNA: TGTGCCGGCCAAGGGCAGGGGGCGCGAGAGCAGTACTTC
CDR3 protein: CAGQGQGAREQYF

V gene: TRBV21-1
J gene: TRBJ1-4
clone size: NA
D gene: NA
CDR3 DNA: TGTGCCAGCGGGTCCCAACAGGGGGCCGATAATGAAAAACTGTTTTTT
CDR3 protein: CASGSQQGADNEKLFF

V gene: TRBV27
J gene: TRBJ2-7
clone size: NA
D gene: NA
CDR3 DNA: TGTGCCAGCAGTCCCCAGGGGAGCTCCTACGAGCAGTACTTC
CDR3 protein: CASSPQGSSYEQYF

V gene: TRBV27
J gene: TRBJ2-6
clone size: NA
D gene: NA
CDR3 DNA: TGTGCCAGCAGTCCTATGACAGTCTCTGGGGCCAACGTCCTGACTTTC
CDR3 protein: CASSPMTVSGANVLTF

V gene: TRBV7-2
J gene: TRBJ2-7
clone size: NA
D gene: NA
CDR3 DNA: TGTGCCAGCAGCGAGGGACCGTCCTACGAGCAGTACTTC
CDR3 protein: CASSEGPSYEQYF

V gene: TRBV5-4
J gene: TRBJ1-2
clone size: NA
D gene: NA
CDR3 DNA: TGTGCCAGCAGCTTGAGGCAGGGGTATGGCTACACCTTC
CDR3 protein: CASSLRQGYGYTF

V gene: TRBV10-3
J gene: TRBJ2-3
clone size: NA
D gene: TRBD2
CDR3 DNA: TGTGCCATCAGTGAGCCCCCGTTTAGCGGGACGACAGATACGCAGTATTTT
CDR3 protein: CAISEPPFSGTTDTQYF

V gene: TRBV11-2
J gene: TRBJ2-7
clone size: NA
D gene: NA
CDR3 DNA: TGTGCCAGCAGCTTAGGAGCGGCAGGGGTCTCCTACGAGCAGTACTTC
CDR3 protein: CASSLGAAGVSYEQYF